These T cell receptor beta chains were read from a single sample in a study of blood T cell repertoires in COVID-19. TCRdb's table, derived via immunoSEQ multiplex PCR, lists solely in-frame clones and lacks some. The sample carries about 280,000 clones, around 91% recorded once. Sequenced: PBMCs or T cells enriched from blood (not recorded which). Receptors originate from a woman in her late teens or twenties with acute COVID-19. Each CDR3 is given with its conserved first and last residue. A D gene is named only where the DNA matches it firmly. Clone size is not always given. Where it is, it says once, few, many or a class for expanded clones.

D	V	J	size	CDR3	DNA
TRBD2	TRBV18	TRBJ2-7	once	CATKSTSALEQYF	TGTGCCACCAAATCTACTAGCGCCCTCGAGCAGTACTTC
NA	TRBV2	TRBJ2-7	NA	CASSRGLNSYEQYF	TGTGCCAGCAGTAGGGGGTTAAACTCCTACGAGCAGTACTTC
TRBD1	TRBV6-5	TRBJ2-5	NA	CASRDRVKETQYF	TGTGCCAGCAGGGACAGGGTAAAAGAGACCCAGTACTTC
NA	TRBV5-1	TRBJ2-1	NA	CASSSTSYGGEQFF	TGCGCCAGCAGCTCTACTAGCTACGGGGGTGAGCAGTTCTTC
TRBD1	TRBV7-8	TRBJ1-4	NA	CASSPRQGDGEKLFF	TGTGCCAGCAGCCCACGACAGGGAGACGGGGAAAAACTGTTTTTT
NA	TRBV15	TRBJ1-6	NA	CATSNIESPLHF	TGTGCCACCAGCAACATCGAATCACCCCTCCACTTT
TRBD1	TRBV10-3	TRBJ1-4	NA	CAISDGQGGGEGEKLFF	TGTGCCATCAGTGATGGACAGGGCGGGGGTGAAGGTGAAAAACTGTTTTTT
TRBD2	TRBV10-2	TRBJ2-7	NA	CASSAPRASGKYEQYF	TGCGCCAGCAGTGCCCCCCGGGCTAGCGGGAAGTACGAGCAGTACTTC
TRBD1	TRBV28	TRBJ1-6	once	CASRTGSTLSLHF	TGTGCCAGCAGGACAGGGAGTACTTTGTCCCTCCACTTT
TRBD1	TRBV11-2	TRBJ2-7	once	CASSLSGTGLGEQYF	TGTGCCAGCAGCCTTTCCGGGACAGGGCTTGGTGAGCAGTACTTC
TRBD2	TRBV12-5	TRBJ2-1	once	CASGLGTSGSHEQFF	TGTGCTAGTGGTTTGGGGACTAGCGGGAGCCATGAGCAGTTCTTC
NA	TRBV19	TRBJ2-5	NA	CASSISTAPLQETQYF	TGTGCCAGTAGTATATCAACAGCCCCCCTTCAAGAGACCCAGTACTTC
NA	TRBV7-8	TRBJ1-1	NA	CASSLDGLNTEAFF	TGTGCCAGCAGCTTAGATGGGCTAAACACTGAAGCTTTCTTT
TRBD1	TRBV6-5	TRBJ1-5	NA	CASSYSSGGGQPQHF	TGTGCCAGCAGTTACTCGTCAGGGGGCGGTCAGCCCCAGCATTTT
TRBD2	TRBV10-3	TRBJ2-7	NA	CAISGTTSYEQYF	TGTGCCATCAGCGGGACTACCTCCTACGAGCAGTACTTC
TRBD1	TRBV29-1	TRBJ2-2	NA	CSGSRGQGRAGELFF	TGCAGCGGTAGTCGGGGACAGGGGAGAGCCGGGGAGCTGTTTTTT
TRBD2	TRBV4-1	TRBJ2-1	NA	CASSQGLAGGGTDEQFF	TGCGCCAGCAGCCAAGGTCTCGCGGGAGGTGGTACCGATGAGCAGTTCTTC
NA	TRBV19	TRBJ2-3	NA	CASSIMAGEKDTQYF	TGTGCCAGTAGTATAATGGCAGGGGAGAAGGATACGCAGTATTTT